This T cell receptor beta chain derives from a study of Graves' ophthalmopathy and Graves' hyperthyroidism. Study-wide findings and caveats: A 13-signature model separated ophthalmopathy from stable hyperthyroidism, reaching about 90% sensitivity and roughly 84% specificity cross-validated. Blood contained most expanded thyroid clonotypes exceeding 0.001 frequency.

This clonotype was counted at least ten times. Antigen unknown. V was cut by 2 bases and J by 8 bases, with 10 bases left in between. The CDR3 runs to 14 residues. The germline CDR1 and CDR2 sequences are MNHEY and SVGAGI. Transcripts of RNA were the source for amplifying TCR beta CDR3 regions. Second-round multiplex PCR came after a first-round RT-PCR that employed HTBI primers. TCRdb itself ran the multiplex PCR reads through MiXCR, one entry per CDR3 protein. The sample lists 350,000 or so distinct CDR3 sequences, 17% occurring once. Ophthalmopathy-affected donors exhibited moderate-to-severe activity, CAS ≥3, NOSPECS ≥4, and duration under 3 months. Other autoimmune diseases, uncontrolled infections, pregnancy or lactation excluded patients from enrollment.

What was sequenced was peripheral blood. The receptor comes from an adult man with Graves' ophthalmopathy. The chain uses TRBV6-5 and TRBJ1-6, with D maybe TRBD1 (6 bases). Here the CDR3 DNA reads TGTGCCAGCAGTTACAGGGGGTTGGATTCACCCCTCCACTTT. Protein: CASSYRGLDSPLHF.